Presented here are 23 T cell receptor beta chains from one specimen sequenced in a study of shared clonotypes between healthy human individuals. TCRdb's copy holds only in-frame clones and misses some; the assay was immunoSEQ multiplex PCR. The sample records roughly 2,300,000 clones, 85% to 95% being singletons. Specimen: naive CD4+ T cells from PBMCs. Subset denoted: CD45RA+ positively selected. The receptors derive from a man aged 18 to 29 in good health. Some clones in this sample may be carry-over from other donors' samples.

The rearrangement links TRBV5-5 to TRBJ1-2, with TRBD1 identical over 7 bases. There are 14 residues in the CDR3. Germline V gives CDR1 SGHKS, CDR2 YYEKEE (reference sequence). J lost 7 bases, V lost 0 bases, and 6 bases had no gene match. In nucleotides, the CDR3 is TGTGCCAGCAGCTTGGGAACGACAGGGCCTGGCTACACCTTC. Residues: CASSLGTTGPGYTF.

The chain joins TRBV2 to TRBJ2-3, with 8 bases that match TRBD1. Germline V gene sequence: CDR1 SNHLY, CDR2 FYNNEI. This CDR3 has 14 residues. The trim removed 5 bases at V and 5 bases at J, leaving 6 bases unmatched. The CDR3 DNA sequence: TGTGCCAGCAGTCGGACAGGGAACCAAGATACGCAGTATTTT. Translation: CASSRTGNQDTQYF. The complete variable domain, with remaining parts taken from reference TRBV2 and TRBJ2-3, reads EPEVTQTPSHQVTQMGQEVILRCVPISNHLYFYWYRQILGQKVEFLVSFYNNEISEKSEIFDDQFSVERPDGSNFTLKIRSTKLEDSAMYFCASSRTGNQDTQYFGPGTRLTVL.

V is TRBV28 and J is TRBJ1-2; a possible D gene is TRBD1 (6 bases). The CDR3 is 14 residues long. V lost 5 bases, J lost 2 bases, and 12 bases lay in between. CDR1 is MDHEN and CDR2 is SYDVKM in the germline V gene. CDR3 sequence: CASSTGLGNYGYTF. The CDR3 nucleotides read TGTGCCAGCAGTACAGGGCTTGGAAACTATGGCTACACCTTC.

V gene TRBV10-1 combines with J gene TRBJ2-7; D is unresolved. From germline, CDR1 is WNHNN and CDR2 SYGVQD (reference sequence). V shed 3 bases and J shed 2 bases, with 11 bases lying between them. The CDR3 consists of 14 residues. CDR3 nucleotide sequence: TGCGCCAGCAGTGAAGGCCAAGCAACCTACGAGCAGTACTTC. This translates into CASSEGQATYEQYF.

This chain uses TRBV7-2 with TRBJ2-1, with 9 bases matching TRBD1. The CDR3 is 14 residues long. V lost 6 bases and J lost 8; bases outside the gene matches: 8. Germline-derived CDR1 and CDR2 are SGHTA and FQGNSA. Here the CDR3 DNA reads TGTGCCAGCAGATACCGACAGGGGGGCGATGAGCAGTTCTTC. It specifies CASRYRQGGDEQFF.

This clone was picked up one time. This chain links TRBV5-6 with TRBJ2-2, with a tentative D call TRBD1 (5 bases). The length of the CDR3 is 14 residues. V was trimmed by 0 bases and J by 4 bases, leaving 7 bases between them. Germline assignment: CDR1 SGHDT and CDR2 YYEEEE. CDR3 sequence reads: CASSLGRVTGELFF. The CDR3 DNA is TGTGCCAGCAGCTTGGGCAGGGTCACCGGGGAGCTGTTTTTT.

The DNA for the CDR3 is TGTGCCTGGAGTGTACAGACTGCCTACATGGAGACCCAGTACTTC. The encoded protein is CAWSVQTAYMETQYF. J is TRBJ2-5 and V is TRBV30; no clear D gene. In germline, CDR1 is GTSNPN, CDR2 SVGIG (reference sequence). The CDR3 totals 15 residues. V was trimmed by 0 bases and J by 5 bases, leaving 16 bases between them.

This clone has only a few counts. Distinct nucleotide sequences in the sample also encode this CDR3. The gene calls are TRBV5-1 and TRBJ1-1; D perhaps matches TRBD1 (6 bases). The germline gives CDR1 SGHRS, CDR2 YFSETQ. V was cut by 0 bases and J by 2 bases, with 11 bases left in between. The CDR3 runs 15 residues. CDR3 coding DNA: TGCGCCAGCAGCTTGGCCGCAGGGGTAAACACTGAAGCTTTCTTT. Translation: CASSLAAGVNTEAFF. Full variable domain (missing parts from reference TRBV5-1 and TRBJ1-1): KAGVTQTPRYLIKTRGQQVTLSCSPISGHRSVSWYQQTPGQGLQFLFEYFSETQRNKGNFPGRFSGRQFSNSRSEMNVSTLELGDSALYLCASSLAAGVNTEAFFGQGTRLTVV.

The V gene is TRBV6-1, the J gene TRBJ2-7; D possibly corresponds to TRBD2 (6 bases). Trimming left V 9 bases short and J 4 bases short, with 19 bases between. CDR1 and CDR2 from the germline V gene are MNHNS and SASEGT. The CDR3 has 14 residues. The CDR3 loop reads CASNTGGTLYEQYF. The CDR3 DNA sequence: TGTGCCAGTAATACTGGGGGGACGCTTTACGAGCAGTACTTC.

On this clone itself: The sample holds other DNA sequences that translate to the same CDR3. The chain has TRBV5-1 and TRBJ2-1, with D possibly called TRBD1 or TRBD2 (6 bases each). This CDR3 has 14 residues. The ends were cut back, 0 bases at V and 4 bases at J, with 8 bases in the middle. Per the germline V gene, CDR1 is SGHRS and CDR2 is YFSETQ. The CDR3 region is CASSLEGGYNEQFF. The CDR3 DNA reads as TGCGCCAGCAGCTTGGAGGGGGGTTACAATGAGCAGTTCTTC.

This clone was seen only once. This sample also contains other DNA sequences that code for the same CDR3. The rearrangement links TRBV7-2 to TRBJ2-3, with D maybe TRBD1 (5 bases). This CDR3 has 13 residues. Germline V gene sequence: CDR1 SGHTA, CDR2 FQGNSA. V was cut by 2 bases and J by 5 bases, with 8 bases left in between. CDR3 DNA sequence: TGTGCCAGCAGCTTATTAGGGGAAGATACGCAGTATTTT. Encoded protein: CASSLLGEDTQYF.

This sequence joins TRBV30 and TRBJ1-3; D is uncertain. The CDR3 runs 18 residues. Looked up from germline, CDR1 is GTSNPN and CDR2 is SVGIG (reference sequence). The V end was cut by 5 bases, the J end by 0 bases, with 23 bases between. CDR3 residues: CAWFTAPEASGSGNTIYF. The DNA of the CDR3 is TGTGCCTGGTTTACGGCCCCCGAAGCAAGCGGCTCTGGAAACACCATATATTTT.

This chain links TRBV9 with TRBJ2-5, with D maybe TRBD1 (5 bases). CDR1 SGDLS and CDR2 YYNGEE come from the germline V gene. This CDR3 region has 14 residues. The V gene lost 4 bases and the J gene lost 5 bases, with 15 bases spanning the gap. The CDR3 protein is CASSLHPDTETQYF. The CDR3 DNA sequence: TGTGCCAGCAGCCTTCACCCGGACACGGAGACCCAGTACTTC.

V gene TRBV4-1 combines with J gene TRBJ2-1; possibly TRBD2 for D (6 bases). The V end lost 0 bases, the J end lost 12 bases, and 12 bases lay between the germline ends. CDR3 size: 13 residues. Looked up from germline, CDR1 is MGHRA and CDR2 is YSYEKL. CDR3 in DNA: TGCGCCAGCAGCCAAGACCGAAGCGGGCCGCAGTTCTTC. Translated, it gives CASSQDRSGPQFF.

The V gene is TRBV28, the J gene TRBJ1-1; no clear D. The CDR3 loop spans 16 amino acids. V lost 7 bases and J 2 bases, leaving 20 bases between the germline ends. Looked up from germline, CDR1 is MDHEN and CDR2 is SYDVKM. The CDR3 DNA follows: TGTGCCAGCAATTCCCTCTCGCGGGTGCAAAACACTGAAGCTTTCTTT. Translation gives CASNSLSRVQNTEAFF.

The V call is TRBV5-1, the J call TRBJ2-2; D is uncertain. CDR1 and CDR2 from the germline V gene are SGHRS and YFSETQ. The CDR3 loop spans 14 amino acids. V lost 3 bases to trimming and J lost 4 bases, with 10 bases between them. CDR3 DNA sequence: TGCGCCAGCAGCTCCCTAACCTCCACCGGGGAGCTGTTTTTT. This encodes CASSSLTSTGELFF.

The CDR3 spells CASSLGLVGSGAQETQYF. For the CDR3, the DNA is TGCGCCAGCAGCTTGGGGCTAGTGGGGTCCGGGGCCCAAGAGACCCAGTACTTC. The V call is TRBV5-1, the J call TRBJ2-5, with D possibly being TRBD1 or TRBD2 (5 bases each). Germline assignment: CDR1 SGHRS and CDR2 YFSETQ. The length of the CDR3 is 18 residues. The V end was cut by 0 bases, the J end by 1 base, with 19 bases between.

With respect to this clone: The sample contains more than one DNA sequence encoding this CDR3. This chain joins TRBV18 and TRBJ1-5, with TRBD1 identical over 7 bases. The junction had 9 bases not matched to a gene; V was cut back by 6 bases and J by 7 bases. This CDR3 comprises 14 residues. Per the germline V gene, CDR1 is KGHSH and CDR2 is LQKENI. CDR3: CASSLGQVGQPQHF. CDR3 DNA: TGTGCCAGCTCTCTCGGACAGGTCGGCCAGCCCCAGCATTTT.

CDR3 sequence (DNA): TGTGCCAGCAGCGATGGGCGGGCCCTCTATGGCTACACCTTC. Its protein product is CASSDGRALYGYTF. The chain combines TRBV9 with TRBJ1-2; D uncertain. The CDR3 is 14 amino acids. The germline CDR1 and CDR2 sequences are SGDLS and YYNGEE. V was clipped by 3 bases and J by 4 bases, with 13 bases between them.

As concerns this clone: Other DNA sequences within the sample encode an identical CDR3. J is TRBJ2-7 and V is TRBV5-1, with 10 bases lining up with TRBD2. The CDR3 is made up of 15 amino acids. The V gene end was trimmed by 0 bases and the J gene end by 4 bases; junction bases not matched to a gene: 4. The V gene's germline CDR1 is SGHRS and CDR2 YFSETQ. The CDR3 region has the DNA TGCGCCAGCAGCTTGGCTAGCGGGAGTCCATACGAGCAGTACTTC. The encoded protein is CASSLASGSPYEQYF.

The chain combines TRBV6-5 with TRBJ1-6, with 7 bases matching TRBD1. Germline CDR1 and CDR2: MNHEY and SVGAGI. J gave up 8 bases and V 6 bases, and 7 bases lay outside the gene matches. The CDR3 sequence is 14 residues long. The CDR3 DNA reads TGTGCCAGCAGACAGGGGCTAGGGCATTCACCCCTCCACTTT. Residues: CASRQGLGHSPLHF.

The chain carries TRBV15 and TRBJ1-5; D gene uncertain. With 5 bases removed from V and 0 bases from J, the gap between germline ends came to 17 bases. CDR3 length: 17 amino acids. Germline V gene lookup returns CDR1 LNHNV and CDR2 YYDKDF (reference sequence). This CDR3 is CATSPPPGSYSNQPQHF. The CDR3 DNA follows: TGTGCCACCAGCCCCCCCCCGGGCAGCTATAGCAATCAGCCCCAGCATTTT.

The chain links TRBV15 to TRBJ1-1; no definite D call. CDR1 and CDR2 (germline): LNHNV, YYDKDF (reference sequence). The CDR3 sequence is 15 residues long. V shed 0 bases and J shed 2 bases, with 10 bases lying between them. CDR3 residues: CATSRDYWGNTEAFF. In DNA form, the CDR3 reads TGTGCCACCAGCAGAGATTACTGGGGAAACACTGAAGCTTTCTTT.